The sequence of this TCR beta chain was determined in a study of blood T cells in healthy people across ages. The authors ran a second PCR of about 6 to 11 cycles using a sample-barcoded 5' primer and a J-beta primer mix. Each TCR beta cDNA got a 12-nucleotide random molecular identifier. MiXCR was run by TCRdb on the 5' RACE reads, yielding one entry per CDR3 protein. The sample lists 450,000 to 650,000 distinct CDR3 sequences; around 24% were seen once. The ends were cut back, 5 bases at V and 3 bases at J, with 14 bases in the middle. The CDR3 spans 15 residues. Germline lookup yields CDR1 ENHRY and CDR2 SYGVKD. Overall study results and limits: The unknown donor CMV status may have confounded expanded clonotype changes.

On this clonotype itself: Its antigen remains unidentified.

These data were also filed under a second study, of T cells of mothers and their children.

The sequenced sample was blood. The chain is built from TRBV10-3 and TRBJ2-1; D may be TRBD2 (6 bases). This clonotype was sampled from a boy younger than 18 in good health. The CDR3 DNA reads as TGTGCCATCAGTACTGAAGGACTATTCTACAATGAGCAGTTCTTC. This sequence encodes CAISTEGLFYNEQFF.